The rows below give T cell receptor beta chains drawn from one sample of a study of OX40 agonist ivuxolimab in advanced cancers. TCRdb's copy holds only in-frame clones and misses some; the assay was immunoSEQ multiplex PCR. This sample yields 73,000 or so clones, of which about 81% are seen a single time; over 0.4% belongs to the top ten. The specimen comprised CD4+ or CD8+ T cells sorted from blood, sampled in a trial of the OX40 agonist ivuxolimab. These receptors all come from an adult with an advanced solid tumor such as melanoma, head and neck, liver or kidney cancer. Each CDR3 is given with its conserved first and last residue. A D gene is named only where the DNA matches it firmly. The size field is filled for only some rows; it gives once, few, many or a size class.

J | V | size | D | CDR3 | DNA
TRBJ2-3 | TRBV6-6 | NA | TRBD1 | CASSPGQGTQYF | TGTGCCAGCAGTCCCGGACAGGGGACGCAGTATTTT
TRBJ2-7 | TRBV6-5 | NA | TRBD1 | CASSYGQGATYEQYF | TGTGCCAGCAGTTACGGGCAGGGGGCTACCTACGAGCAGTACTTC
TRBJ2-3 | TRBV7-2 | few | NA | CASSVGTSDTQYF | TGTGCCAGCAGCGTCGGGACTTCAGATACGCAGTATTTT
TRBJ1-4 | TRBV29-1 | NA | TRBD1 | CSFRQGSEKLFF | TGCAGCTTTAGACAGGGGAGCGAAAAACTGTTTTTT
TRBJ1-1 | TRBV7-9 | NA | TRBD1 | CATRGENTEAFF | TGTGCGACCAGGGGGGAGAACACTGAAGCTTTCTTT
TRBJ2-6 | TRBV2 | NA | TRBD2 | CASIRLAGGSGANVLTF | TGTGCCAGCATCCGACTAGCGGGAGGAAGTGGGGCCAACGTCCTGACTTTC
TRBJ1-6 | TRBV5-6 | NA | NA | CASRSGRSPLHF | TGTGCCAGCAGGTCCGGGAGATCACCCCTCCACTTT
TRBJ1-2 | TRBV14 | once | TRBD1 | CASSQNRGWYGYTF | TGTGCCAGCAGCCAAAACAGGGGATGGTATGGCTACACCTTC
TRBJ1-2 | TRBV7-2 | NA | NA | CASSLRDGGDGYTF | TGTGCCAGCAGCTTAAGAGACGGAGGGGATGGCTACACCTTC
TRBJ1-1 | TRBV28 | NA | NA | CASGRTEAFF | TGTGCCAGCGGGAGGACTGAAGCTTTCTTT
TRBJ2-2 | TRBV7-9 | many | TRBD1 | CASSSRDRLTGELFF | TGTGCCAGCAGCTCTAGGGACAGGCTTACCGGGGAGCTGTTTTTT
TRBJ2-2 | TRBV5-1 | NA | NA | CASSSGDRNTGELFF | TGCGCCAGCAGCTCGGGGGACAGGAACACCGGGGAGCTGTTTTTT
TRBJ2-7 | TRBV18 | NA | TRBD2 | CASSPYLADNGEQYF | TGTGCCAGCTCACCATATCTAGCGGACAATGGGGAGCAGTACTTC
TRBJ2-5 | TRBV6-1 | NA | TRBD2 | CASSETGLAGWGETQYF | TGTGCCAGCAGTGAAACGGGACTAGCGGGATGGGGTGAGACCCAGTACTTC
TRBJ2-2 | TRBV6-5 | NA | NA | CASSLLAGTGELFF | TGTGCCAGCAGTTTACTGGCGGGCACCGGGGAGCTGTTTTTT
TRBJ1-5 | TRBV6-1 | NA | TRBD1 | CASSGDSLNQPQHF | TGTGCCAGCAGCGGGGACAGCCTCAATCAGCCCCAGCATTTT
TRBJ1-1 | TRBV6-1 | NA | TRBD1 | CASSDRGRGTEAFF | TGTGCCAGCAGCGACAGGGGGCGAGGGACTGAAGCTTTCTTT
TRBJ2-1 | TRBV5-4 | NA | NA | CASSLGANEQFF | TGTGCCAGCAGCTTGGGGGCGAATGAGCAGTTCTTC
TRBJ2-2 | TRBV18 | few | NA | CASSPPGVRQDTGELFF | TGTGCCAGCTCACCACCTGGAGTAAGGCAGGACACCGGGGAGCTGTTTTTT
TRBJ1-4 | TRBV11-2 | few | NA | CASSLDGGQGLLEKLFF | TGTGCCAGCAGCTTAGATGGGGGCCAGGGGCTTCTGGAAAAACTGTTTTTT
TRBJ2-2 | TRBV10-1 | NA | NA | CASSFSRGPNGELFF | TGCGCCAGCAGTTTCAGCAGGGGACCGAACGGGGAGCTGTTTTTT
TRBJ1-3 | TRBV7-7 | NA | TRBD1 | CASNTGGPGNTIYF | TGTGCCAGCAATACAGGGGGGCCTGGAAACACCATATATTTT